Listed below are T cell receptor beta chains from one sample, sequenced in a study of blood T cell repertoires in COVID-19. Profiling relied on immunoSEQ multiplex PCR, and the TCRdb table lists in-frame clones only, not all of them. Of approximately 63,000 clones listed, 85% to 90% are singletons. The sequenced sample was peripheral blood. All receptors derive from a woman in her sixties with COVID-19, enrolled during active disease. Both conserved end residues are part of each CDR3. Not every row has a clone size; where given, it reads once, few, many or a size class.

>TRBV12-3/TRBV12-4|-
CASSFNGDQPQHF
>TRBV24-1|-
CATSVPGGPFSYEQYF
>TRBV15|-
CATSRQNTGELFF
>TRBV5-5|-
CASSPEGTSGTRADTQYF
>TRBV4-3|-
CASSQDWLKPGRGAYGYTF
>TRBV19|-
CATLGGGYEQYF
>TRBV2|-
CASSVKRVLDSPLHF
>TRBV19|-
CASRGLAGATNTGELFF
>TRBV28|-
CASSLGVSDTYGYTF
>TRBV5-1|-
CASSLTLSYEQYF
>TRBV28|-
CASSSGVARYGYTF
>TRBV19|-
CASSRGTGVSYEQYF
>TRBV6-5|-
CASRSIGSGRYEQYF
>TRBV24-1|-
CATHPGQGSNEQFF
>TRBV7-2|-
CASRPGGGGSYEQYF
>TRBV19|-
CASQIAGAEAFF
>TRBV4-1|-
CASSQGALRLYGYTF
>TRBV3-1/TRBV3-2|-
CASSQLTGGSPGNTIYF
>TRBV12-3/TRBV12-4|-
CASSPRNEKLFF
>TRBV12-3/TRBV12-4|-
CASNHGVTEAFF
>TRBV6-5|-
CASSSTWGVNEKLFF
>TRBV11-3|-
CASSRQGKGETQYF
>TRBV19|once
CASSPQTGAKNIQYF
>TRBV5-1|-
CASTLGRRTGLGANVLTF
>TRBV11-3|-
CATSLAQSTDTQYF
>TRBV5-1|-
CASKLGDRAETGELFF
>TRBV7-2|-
CASSADRASYGYTF
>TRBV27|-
CASMPSPGVDYGYTF
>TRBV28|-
CASSLAGPYEQYF
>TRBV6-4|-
CASSLPLKRFDTEAFF
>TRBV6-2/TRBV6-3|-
CASSYSMRGYTF
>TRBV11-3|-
CASSTSEVKLAQETQYF
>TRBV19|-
CASSMSFSGRETQYF
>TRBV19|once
CASSIKGPSNTGELFF
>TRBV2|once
CASSEWSRNEQFF
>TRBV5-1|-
CASSLGDNSYEQYF
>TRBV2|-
CASSLTTGTAYGYTF
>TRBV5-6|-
CASSPLAGGPREQYF
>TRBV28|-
CASGLLSLRVRGQFF
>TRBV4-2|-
CASGLGGRTNF
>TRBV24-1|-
CATSDGRQGRNQPQHF
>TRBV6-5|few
CASRYYAGTDTEAFF
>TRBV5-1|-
CASSPGGSNTGELFF
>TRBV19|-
CASSRQGAAGELFF
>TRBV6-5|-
CASSYSVVRAYGYTF
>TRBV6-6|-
CASSPLRGPGNEQFF
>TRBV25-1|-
CASSGGGRSSQHF
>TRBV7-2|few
CASSLRGLDNSPLHF
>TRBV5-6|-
CASSVGQGQRGDEQFF
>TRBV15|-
CATSRDHRAGTQYF
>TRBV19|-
CASSVRGTGGASYNEQFF
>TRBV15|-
CATSRLGGYTQYF
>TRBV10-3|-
CAISEKWGGEGYEQYF
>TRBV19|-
CASSPDRAAEAFF
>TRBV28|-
CASSTSGLNTEAFF
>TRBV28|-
CASSLLAGTGIDTQYF
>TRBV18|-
CASSPARGNTEAFF
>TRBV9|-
CASSVFGGKGTEAFF
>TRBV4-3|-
CASSQEQGGSYEQYF
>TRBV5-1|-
CASSPGDRGSSYEQYF